A selection of T cell receptor beta chains follows, all from one sample in a study of T cell repertoires in cytomegalovirus infection. From the reads, TCRdb called clonotypes with MiXCR, one entry per CDR3 protein. The table lists a few hundred thousand distinct CDR3 sequences, about 17% of them singletons. Sequenced sample: CD8+ T cells from PBMCs. Receptors were obtained from a human donor in good health (CMV status not recorded). Some clones in this sample may be carry-over from other donors' samples. CDR3s include the opening cysteine and the closing phenylalanine or tryptophan. A D gene is named only where the DNA matches it firmly. Some rows mark clone size as missing; the rest say once, few, many or name a class of expanded clone.

abundance | d_gene | j_gene | v_gene | CDR3nt | CDR3aa
few | TRBD2 | TRBJ2-3 | TRBV6-2/TRBV6-3 | TGTGCCAGCAGTCTGCTAGCGGGGGCCCGGAATAGCACAGATACGCAGTATTTT | CASSLLAGARNSTDTQYF
many | NA | TRBJ2-3 | TRBV11-2 | TGTGCCAGCAGCCTAGCCTGGGGCACAGATACGCAGTATTTT | CASSLAWGTDTQYF
few | NA | TRBJ1-1 | TRBV5-1 | TGCGCCAGCAGCTTCCGGGGCTTAATCTCCTCCGTCCCTGAAGCTTTCTTT | CASSFRGLISSVPEAFF
NA | NA | TRBJ1-5 | TRBV27 | TGTGCCAGCAGCCCATTCGGGGGTAATCAGCCCCAGCATTTT | CASSPFGGNQPQHF
NA | NA | TRBJ2-7 | TRBV5-1 | TGCGCCAGCAGGCCCGACGGGGGCAACTACGAGCAGTACTTC | CASRPDGGNYEQYF
NA | NA | TRBJ2-7 | TRBV12-3/TRBV12-4 | TGTGCCAGCAGTTTTTTTGGGGGCCCCTACGAGCAGTACTTC | CASSFFGGPYEQYF
few | NA | TRBJ2-3 | TRBV4-1 | TGCGCCAGCAGCCAAGGGACTATCACTAGCACAGATACGCAGTATTTT | CASSQGTITSTDTQYF
NA | TRBD1 | TRBJ2-2 | TRBV25-1 | TGTGCCAGCAGTGAGACAGGGTCAAACACCGGGGAGCTGTTTTTT | CASSETGSNTGELFF
few | TRBD2 | TRBJ2-3 | TRBV15 | TGTGCCACCAGCAGAGATCTCGGGCTAGCGGGGAGCACAGATACGCAGTATTTT | CATSRDLGLAGSTDTQYF
once | NA | TRBJ2-2 | TRBV2 | TGTGCCACAAATTCAGGTTCCGACACCGGGGAGCTGTTTTTT | CATNSGSDTGELFF
few | NA | TRBJ1-2 | TRBV12-3/TRBV12-4 | TGTGCCAGCAGTGAATACCGGACGGTGACCTTCTTC | CASSEYRTVTFF
many | TRBD1 | TRBJ2-5 | TRBV7-6 | TGTGCCAGCAGCTCCGGGACAGGGCTGTCGAAGACCCAGTACTTC | CASSSGTGLSKTQYF
few | NA | TRBJ2-1 | TRBV29-1 | TGCAGCGTTGAAAGCCCCCCGGGGAATGAGCAGTTCTTC | CSVESPPGNEQFF
few | TRBD1 | TRBJ1-6 | TRBV20-1 | TGCAGTGCACCCTCTCTCGACAGGGGGAATTCACCCCTCCACTTT | CSAPSLDRGNSPLHF
few | NA | TRBJ2-1 | TRBV7-2 | TGTGCCAGCAGCTACCCACATAACAATGAGCAGTTCTTC | CASSYPHNNEQFF
many | TRBD1 | TRBJ2-1 | TRBV7-9 | TGTGCCAGCAGCCCCCCGGAAGGGGGCCCGGACTATGAGCAGTTCTTC | CASSPPEGGPDYEQFF
many | TRBD2 | TRBJ2-7 | TRBV7-6 | TGTGCCAGCAGCTTAGCGGCGGGAGGGGTTGCAGACGAGCAGTACTTC | CASSLAAGGVADEQYF
few | TRBD1 | TRBJ2-7 | TRBV10-3 | TGTGCCATCAGTCCAAACGCGGCAGGCGCAGGGGGCGAGCAGTACTTC | CAISPNAAGAGGEQYF
NA | NA | TRBJ2-7 | TRBV5-6 | TGTGCCAGCAGCTTCGGCCGGACCTACGAGCAGTACTTC | CASSFGRTYEQYF
few | NA | TRBJ1-1 | TRBV6-8 | TGTGCCAGCAGTTACTCGCCGGGCTCCCTGGACACTGAAGCTTTCTTT | CASSYSPGSLDTEAFF
few | NA | TRBJ1-1 | TRBV5-6 | TGTGCCAGCAGCTTTGGTGGGGTGAACACTGAAGCTTTCTTT | CASSFGGVNTEAFF
NA | NA | TRBJ2-5 | TRBV2 | TGTGCCAGCATCGGGGAAAAAGAGACCCAGTACTTC | CASIGEKETQYF
NA | NA | TRBJ2-7 | TRBV4-1 | TGCGCCAGCAGCCAAGAAGTTACTCTTACGGGACTGACGTGGTACGAGCAGTACTTC | CASSQEVTLTGLTWYEQYF
few | NA | TRBJ2-1 | TRBV27 | TGTGCCAGCAGTTCGTCAGCAGCACTTGAGCAGTTCTTC | CASSSSAALEQFF
many | NA | TRBJ1-5 | TRBV7-8 | TGTGCCAGCAGCTTAGCGCTCGGGTATAGCAATCAGCCCCAGCATTTT | CASSLALGYSNQPQHF
few | TRBD2 | TRBJ2-3 | TRBV11-2 | TGTGCCAGCAGCTTGGGACTAGCGGGGGGTACCTCGAGCACAGATACGCAGTATTTT | CASSLGLAGGTSSTDTQYF
many | TRBD2 | TRBJ2-5 | TRBV12-3/TRBV12-4 | TGTGCCAGCAGTCCTACGCGGACTAGCGGTTGGGAGACCCAGTACTTC | CASSPTRTSGWETQYF
NA | NA | TRBJ2-7 | TRBV6-5 | TGTGCCAGCAGTTACTCACAGGGTGGCTTTCAAGAGCAGTACTTC | CASSYSQGGFQEQYF
few | NA | TRBJ2-3 | TRBV20-1 | TGCAGTGCTAGTCAACTAGTCAGCACAGATACGCAGTATTTT | CSASQLVSTDTQYF
many | TRBD2 | TRBJ2-5 | TRBV7-2 | TGTGCCAGCAGCTTAGGTAGCGGGACACAAGAGACCCAGTACTTC | CASSLGSGTQETQYF
NA | NA | TRBJ1-6 | TRBV18 | TGTGCCAGCTCATGGGGTCTGGGTGGTGGTTCACCCCTCCACTTT | CASSWGLGGGSPLHF
NA | TRBD1 | TRBJ2-2 | TRBV7-9 | TGTGCCAGCAGCTCGACAGGGTCGAAGACCGGGGAGCTGTTTTTT | CASSSTGSKTGELFF
few | TRBD1 | TRBJ1-2 | TRBV6-5 | TGTGCCAGCAGTACTATCGGAGTGACAGGGGGATTAAACTATGGCTACACCTTC | CASSTIGVTGGLNYGYTF
many | NA | TRBJ2-1 | TRBV14 | TGTGCCAGCAGCCAAGACAGCGCGGGGCTGGGGAATGAGCAGTTCTTC | CASSQDSAGLGNEQFF
NA | NA | TRBJ2-5 | TRBV20-1 | TGCAGTCCCGGGGACATGGGGGCGCGAGGGGAGACCCAGTACTTC | CSPGDMGARGETQYF
NA | NA | TRBJ2-7 | TRBV6-6 | TGTGCCAGCAGTTACCGCCCAGTTGAGCAGTACTTC | CASSYRPVEQYF
NA | NA | TRBJ1-1 | TRBV7-9 | TGTGCCAGCAGCCCCTGGCGGGGATCCACTGAAGCTTTCTTT | CASSPWRGSTEAFF
few | NA | TRBJ2-1 | TRBV29-1 | TGCAGCGTTGAAGGAGCCCCCGGACAGTCCTACAATGAGCAGTTCTTC | CSVEGAPGQSYNEQFF
few | NA | TRBJ1-1 | TRBV28 | TGTGCCAGCAGGGTGAGGGTAGGGAGGGATACTGAAGCTTTCTTT | CASRVRVGRDTEAFF
NA | NA | TRBJ2-3 | TRBV29-1 | TGCAGCGTTGGGAAGGTCTGGTCCGGGACTGCGCTGCAGTATTTT | CSVGKVWSGTALQYF
NA | NA | TRBJ2-7 | TRBV24-1 | TGTGCCACCAGTGATTTAAGCGGGTACAGGGACACCTACGAGCAGTACTTC | CATSDLSGYRDTYEQYF
NA | TRBD1 | TRBJ1-1 | TRBV7-4 | TGTGCCAGTTCGACAGGGGGCGTCATGAACACTGAAGCTTTCTTT | CASSTGGVMNTEAFF